The 11 T cell receptor beta chains in this list originate from one sample, sequenced in a study of response to subunit inactivated influenza vaccine (dated by TCRdb to the late 2010s). The method was RT-PCR. Sequenced on an Illumina HiSeq 2500. The public reads were quality trimmed at Q25 with fastp and then assembled into clones with MiXCR by TCRdb, keeping productive beta chains. Under each unique CDR3 protein, matching rows form one entry showing the most common genes and DNA. The sample records more than 150,000 distinct CDR3 sequences, around a tenth of which are singletons. The ten biggest clones cover roughly 11% of the sample. The input for sequencing was non-naive T cells sorted from PBMCs, taken on the day of vaccination. In light of the paper, this sample's cell subset or site label describes: memory T cell fraction. These TCRs come from a man aged 50 to 59 who received an inactivated influenza vaccine. Donor details come from another sample of the same person, matched by shared clones.

CDR3: CASSLKLSTDTQYF. For the CDR3, the DNA is TGTGCCAGCAGCTTAAAGCTGAGCACAGATACGCAGTATTTT. The J gene is TRBJ2-3, the V gene TRBV7-2; D uncertain. Germline V gene sequence: CDR1 SGHTA, CDR2 FQGNSA. The length of the CDR3 is 14 residues. Deletions cut 2 bases from V and 0 bases from J, with 6 bases between.

The chain links TRBV27 to TRBJ2-7; the D is unclear. The CDR3 extends over 14 amino acids. Germline values: CDR1 MNHEY, CDR2 SMNVEV (reference sequence). Trimming cost V 1 base and J 1 base, with 8 bases left between them. The CDR3 here is CASSLFPASYEQYF. For the CDR3, the DNA is TGTGCCAGCAGTTTATTTCCGGCTTCCTACGAGCAGTACTTC.

V usage is TRBV14 and J usage is TRBJ2-1; no definite D call. Deletions cut 4 bases from V and 4 bases from J, with 17 bases between. The germline V gene has CDR1 SGHDN and CDR2 FVKESK. The CDR3 has 16 residues. CDR3 residues: CASSRSGSNAYNEQFF. The CDR3 coding sequence is TGTGCCAGCAGCCGTTCCGGGTCGAACGCATACAATGAGCAGTTCTTC.

The gene calls are TRBV28 and TRBJ2-5; 12 bases fit TRBD2. The CDR3 has 15 amino acids. Germline V CDR1 and CDR2: MDHEN, SYDVKM. Trimming removed 6 bases from V and 2 bases from J; junction bases left unmatched: 4. DNA for the CDR3: TGTGCCAGCAGGAAACTAGCGGGGGGACAAGAGACCCAGTACTTC. It translates to CASRKLAGGQETQYF.

This clonotype came up a few times. The chain joins TRBV4-3 to TRBJ2-7; TRBD1 agrees at 8 bases. CDR1 LGHNA and CDR2 YSLEER come from the germline V gene. There are 15 residues in the CDR3. The V and J ends lost 0 bases and 2 bases, in that order; junction bases with no gene match: 3. The CDR3 coding sequence is TGCGCCAGCAGCCAAGAAGGGACAGGCCCCTACGAGCAGTACTTC. The encoded protein is CASSQEGTGPYEQYF.

The chain has TRBV28 and TRBJ1-2, with D possibly being TRBD1 (5 bases). With 5 bases removed from V and 4 bases from J, the gap between germline ends came to 32 bases. There are 20 residues in the CDR3. CDR1 is MDHEN and CDR2 is SYDVKM in the germline V gene. CDR3 protein: CASSPSWVRVGLATLYGYTF. The CDR3, as DNA: TGTGCCAGCAGTCCAAGTTGGGTCAGGGTTGGTTTGGCGACCCTCTATGGCTACACCTTC.

The chain couples TRBV27 to TRBJ1-5; a weak D match, TRBD1 (6 bases). The germline V gene encodes CDR1 MNHEY and CDR2 SMNVEV (reference sequence). The length of the CDR3 is 15 residues. Trimming stripped 1 base from V and 7 bases from J, with 14 bases between. CDR3 protein: CASSLLGGADQPQHF. Here the CDR3 DNA reads TGTGCCAGCAGTTTATTGGGGGGGGCAGACCAGCCCCAGCATTTT.

The rearrangement links TRBV20-1 to TRBJ2-1, with D tentatively TRBD1 or TRBD2 (6 bases each). Trimming cost V 3 bases and J 12 bases, with 27 bases left between them. From germline, CDR1 is DFQATT and CDR2 SNEGSKA (reference sequence). The length of the CDR3 is 16 residues. CDR3: CSARAPGAGRMHGQFF. DNA of the CDR3: TGCAGTGCTAGGGCCCCGGGGGCGGGGCGCATGCATGGGCAGTTCTTC.

This clonotype has ten or more counts. The V and J genes are TRBV18 and TRBJ2-2, with a possible D match to TRBD1 (5 bases). V was cut by 2 bases and J by 6 bases, with 16 bases left in between. This CDR3 spans 16 amino acids. In germline, CDR1 is KGHSH, CDR2 LQKENI. In DNA form, the CDR3 reads TGTGCCAGCTCACCAGGACACGGCCTGCGACCCGGGGAGCTGTTTTTT. This gives the protein CASSPGHGLRPGELFF.

The chain is built from TRBV27 and TRBJ1-2; D may be TRBD1 (6 bases). In germline, CDR1 is MNHEY, CDR2 SMNVEV (reference sequence). V was shortened by 4 bases and J by 4 bases, with 19 bases between the two germline ends. The CDR3 extends over 16 amino acids. The CDR3 nucleotides are TGTGCCAGCAGTTCCGCTCGGGGGGCGCTTCCCTATGGCTACACCTTC. Translating it yields CASSSARGALPYGYTF.

This clonotype has only a few counts. The V and J genes are TRBV5-1 and TRBJ2-5; TRBD2 matches at 8 bases. The CDR3 covers 16 residues. Unmatched junction bases numbered 6, after V lost 0 bases and J lost 2 bases. In germline, CDR1 is SGHRS, CDR2 YFSETQ. As DNA, the CDR3 is TGCGCCAGCAGCTTGGCCCCGGCGGGGGGACAAGAGACCCAGTACTTC. Translating it yields CASSLAPAGGQETQYF.